The clone carrying this T cell receptor beta chain was found once. Its target is unknown. Stimulation used around 10 ug/mL lysate from CMV-infected fibroblasts. Memory cells lacking CD40L and CD69 with high CD45RO were sorted. Sequencing used immunoSEQ version 4 in survey mode. The repertoire was sequenced with immunoSEQ multiplex PCR; TCRdb's copy has only in-frame clones and lacks some. The data contain some 48,000 clones, about 80% of them seen just once; the ten biggest clones take up less than 3%. The sample comes from a study of persistence of HIV-infected CD4 T cells. Study-level background: The sample holds CD4+ T cells responsive to CMV or HIV-1 Gag.

Germline V CDR1 and CDR2: LGHNA, YSLEER. The CDR3 has 15 amino acids. V lost 4 bases, J lost 1 base, and 13 bases lay in between. This material consisted of CD4+ T cells sorted from PBMCs after roughly 20-hour stimulation, taken from a patient who received antiretroviral therapy. This TCR was recovered from an adult man with HIV who was CMV-seropositive. The rearrangement links TRBV4-3 to TRBJ1-2, with D perhaps matching TRBD1 (5 bases). The CDR3, as DNA: TGCGCCAGCAGCCTCCTCAGGGAAGGTAACTATGGCTACACCTTC. Protein: CASSLLREGNYGYTF.